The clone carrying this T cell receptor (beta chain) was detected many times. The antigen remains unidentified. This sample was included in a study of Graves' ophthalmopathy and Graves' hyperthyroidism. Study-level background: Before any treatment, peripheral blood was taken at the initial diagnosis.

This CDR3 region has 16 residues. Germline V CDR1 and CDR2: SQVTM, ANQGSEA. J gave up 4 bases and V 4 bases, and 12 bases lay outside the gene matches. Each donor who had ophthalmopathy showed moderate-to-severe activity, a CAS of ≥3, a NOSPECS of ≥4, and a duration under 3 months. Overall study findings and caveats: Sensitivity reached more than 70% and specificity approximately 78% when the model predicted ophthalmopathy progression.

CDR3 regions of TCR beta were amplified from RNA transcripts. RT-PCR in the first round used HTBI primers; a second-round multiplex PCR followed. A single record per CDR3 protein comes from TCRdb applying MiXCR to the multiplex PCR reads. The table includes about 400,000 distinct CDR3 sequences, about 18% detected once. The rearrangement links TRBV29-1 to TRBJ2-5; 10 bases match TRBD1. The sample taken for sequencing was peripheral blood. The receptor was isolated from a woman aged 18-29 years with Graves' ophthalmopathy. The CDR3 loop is CSVGGVGTGVRETQYF. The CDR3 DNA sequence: TGCAGCGTTGGAGGTGTTGGGACAGGGGTAAGAGAGACCCAGTACTTC.